This entry features one TCR beta chain sequence. The target antigen is unknown. UMI-tagged 5'RACE template switching yielded the TCR beta cDNA. TCRdb reworked the 5' RACE reads into one entry per CDR3 protein, no DNA. This sample contains about 260,000 distinct CDR3 sequences. Germline V gene data show CDR1 as LGHDT and CDR2 as YNNKEL (reference sequence). The CDR3 runs to 15 residues. The data stem from a study of T cells expressing NK-cell markers. Study-wide background: Sorted T-cell subsets CD3+CD56+NKG2C+, CD3+CD56+NKG2C- and CD3+CD56-NKG2C+ were TCR beta-sequenced. With respect to HCMV, most of the eight sequenced donors were seropositive, and one was seronegative.

Study-wide results and caveats: For five or six donors, the dominant NKG2C+ clonotypes made up roughly 1.0-7.0% of their CD8+ T cells.

The specimen was blood T cells: a sorted CD56 or NKG2C T cell subset, CD4+ or CD8+ T cells, or bulk PBMC T cells (not recorded which). V usage is TRBV3-1 and J usage is TRBJ2-1; TCRdb calls TRBD2, which cannot be checked without DNA. This TCR was recovered from a woman between 18 and 70 years old in good health. This chain's CDR3 is CASSSHPLDFNEQFF.